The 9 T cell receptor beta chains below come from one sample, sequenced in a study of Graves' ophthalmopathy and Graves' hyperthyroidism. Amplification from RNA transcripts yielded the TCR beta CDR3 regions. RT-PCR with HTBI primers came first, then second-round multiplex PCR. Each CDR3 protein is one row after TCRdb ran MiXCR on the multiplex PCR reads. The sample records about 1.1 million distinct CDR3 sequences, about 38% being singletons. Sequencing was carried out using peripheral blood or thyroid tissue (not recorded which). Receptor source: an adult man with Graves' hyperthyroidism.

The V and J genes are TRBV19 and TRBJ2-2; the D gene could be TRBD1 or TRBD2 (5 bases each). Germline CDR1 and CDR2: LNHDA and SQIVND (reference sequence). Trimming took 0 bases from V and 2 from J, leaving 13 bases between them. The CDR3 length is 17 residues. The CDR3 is CASSIDSEGTNTGELFF. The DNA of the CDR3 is TGTGCCAGTAGTATAGATTCAGAGGGGACCAACACCGGGGAGCTGTTTTTT.

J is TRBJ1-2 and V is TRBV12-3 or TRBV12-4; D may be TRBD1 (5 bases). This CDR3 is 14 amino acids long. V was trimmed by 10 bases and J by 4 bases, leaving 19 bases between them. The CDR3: CAIMGGSAGYGYTF. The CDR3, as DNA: TGTGCCATCATGGGGGGTAGTGCAGGCTATGGCTACACCTTC.

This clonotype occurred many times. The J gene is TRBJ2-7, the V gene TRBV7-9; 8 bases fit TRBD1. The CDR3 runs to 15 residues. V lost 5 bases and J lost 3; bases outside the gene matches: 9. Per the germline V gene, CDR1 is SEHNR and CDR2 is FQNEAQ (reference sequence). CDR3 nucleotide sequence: TGTGCCAGCAGCCCCCCAAGGACAGGGATCTACGAGCAGTACTTC. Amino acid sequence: CASSPPRTGIYEQYF.

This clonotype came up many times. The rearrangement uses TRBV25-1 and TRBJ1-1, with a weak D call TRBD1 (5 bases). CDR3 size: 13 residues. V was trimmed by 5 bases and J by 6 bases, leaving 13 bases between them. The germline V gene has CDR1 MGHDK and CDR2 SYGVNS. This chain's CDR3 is CASSFGGSAEAFF. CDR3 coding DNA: TGTGCCAGCAGTTTTGGGGGTTCGGCTGAAGCTTTCTTT.

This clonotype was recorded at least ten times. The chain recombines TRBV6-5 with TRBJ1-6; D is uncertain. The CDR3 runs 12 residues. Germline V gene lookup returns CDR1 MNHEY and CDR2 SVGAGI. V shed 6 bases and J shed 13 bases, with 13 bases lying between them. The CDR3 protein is CASSHSGGPLHF. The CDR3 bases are TGTGCCAGCAGCCACTCGGGCGGGCCCCTCCACTTT.

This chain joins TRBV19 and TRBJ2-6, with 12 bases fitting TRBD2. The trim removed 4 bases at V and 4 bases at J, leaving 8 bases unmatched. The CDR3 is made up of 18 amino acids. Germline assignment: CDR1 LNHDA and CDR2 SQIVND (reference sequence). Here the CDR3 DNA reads TGTGCCAGTAGTAAAGGACTAGCGGGGAACACCGGGGCCAACGTCCTGACTTTC. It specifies CASSKGLAGNTGANVLTF.

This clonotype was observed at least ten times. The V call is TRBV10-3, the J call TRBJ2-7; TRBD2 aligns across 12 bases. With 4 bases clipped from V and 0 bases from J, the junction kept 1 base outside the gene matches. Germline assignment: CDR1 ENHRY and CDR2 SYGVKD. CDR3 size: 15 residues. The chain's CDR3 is CAISATSGSSYEQYF. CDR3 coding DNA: TGTGCCATCAGTGCGACTAGCGGGAGCTCCTACGAGCAGTACTTC.

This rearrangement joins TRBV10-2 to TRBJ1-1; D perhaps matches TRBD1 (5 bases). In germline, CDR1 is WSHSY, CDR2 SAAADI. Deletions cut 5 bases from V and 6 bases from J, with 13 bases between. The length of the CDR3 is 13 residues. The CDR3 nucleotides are TGCGCCAGCAGTAGGGCAGGGAATCCTGAAGCTTTCTTT. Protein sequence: CASSRAGNPEAFF.

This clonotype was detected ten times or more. The CDR3 loop reads CSANIRNANTEAFF. The CDR3 DNA is TGCAGTGCTAATATCAGGAACGCGAACACTGAAGCTTTCTTT. This chain joins TRBV20-1 and TRBJ1-1; D ambiguous. Germline V CDR1 and CDR2: DFQATT, SNEGSKA (reference sequence). Trimming took 4 bases from V and 1 from J, leaving 13 bases between them. The CDR3 sequence is 14 residues long.